This T cell receptor beta chain comes out of a study of OX40 agonist ivuxolimab in advanced cancers. Study-level points and caveats: The study found that CD8+ T cells averaged more expanded clones than CD4+. Clonal expansion was among the lowest in partial responders at 0.1-3.0 mg/kg, especially CD8+. Among expanded peripheral T cells, antigen specificity went undetermined.

The germline V and J ends were trimmed by 0 bases and 0 bases, with 10 bases remaining between them. The CDR3 is 16 residues long. CDR1 and CDR2 from the germline V gene are SEHNR and FQNEAQ (reference sequence). Blood draws occurred at baseline, cycle 4 day 1, and cycle 7 day 1. Here immunoSEQ multiplex PCR was the method, and the copy in TCRdb shows in-frame clones only, minus some. The sample holds some 44,000 clones, about four fifths seen once. As for this clone: Its antigen is currently unknown.

The rearrangement uses TRBV7-9 and TRBJ2-3; D is possibly TRBD1 (5 bases). Sequencing was performed on CD4+ or CD8+ T cells sorted from blood, taken in a trial of the OX40 agonist ivuxolimab. The receptor was isolated from an adult with an advanced solid tumor such as melanoma, head and neck, liver or kidney cancer. The CDR3 loop is CASSLASGISTDTQYF. In DNA form, the CDR3 reads TGTGCCAGCAGCTTAGCCTCAGGGATAAGCACAGATACGCAGTATTTT.